This TCR beta chain appears in the sequencing data of a study of T cells expressing NK-cell markers. TCRdb re-called the 5' RACE reads and gives one entry per CDR3 protein, without DNA. The sample's table shows some 140,000 distinct CDR3 sequences. Germline assignment: CDR1 SGHVS and CDR2 FQNEAQ. The CDR3 consists of 16 residues. The sequenced sample was blood T cells: a sorted CD56 or NKG2C T cell subset, CD4+ or CD8+ T cells, or bulk PBMC T cells (not recorded which). The rearrangement joins TRBV7-8 to TRBJ2-3; TCRdb lists TRBD2, though no DNA is available to test this call. This TCR was recovered from a woman between 50 and 59 years old in good health. CDR3 amino acids: CASSLRSGSLSDTQYF.